The clone carrying this T cell receptor (beta chain) was observed at least ten times. This sample stems from a study of T cells in Graves' hyperthyroidism and ophthalmopathy. Study overall: Peripheral blood was secured at the point of initial diagnosis, before any treatment.

The cohort's ophthalmopathy patients, a group with duration under 3 months, had a Clinical Activity Score of at least 3 and a NOSPECS grade of at least 4. The PBMCs studied were ones that came from 10 ml fresh peripheral blood. Amplification targeted TCR beta CDR3 regions from RNA transcripts. The study used the HTBI primer set for a first-round RT-PCR of the TCR CDR3. TCRdb used MiXCR to reprocess the multiplex PCR reads, holding one entry per CDR3 protein. This sample carries approximately 610,000 distinct CDR3 sequences, approximately 14% of them seen once, and the ten largest clones take 4.3%. Germline CDR1 and CDR2: MNHEY and SVGEGT. Trimming took off 7 bases at V and 5 bases at J, with 9 bases between the two ends. The CDR3 runs to 12 residues.

The V call is TRBV6-2 or TRBV6-3, the J call TRBJ1-5; no clear D. This sequence originates from a middle-aged woman with Graves' ophthalmopathy. The sequencing sample was made of blood. The CDR3 DNA reads as TGTGCCAGCAAGGAAGGGTATCAGCCCCAGCATTTT. Translating it yields CASKEGYQPQHF.